This TCR beta chain was recovered during a study of blood T cells in healthy people across ages. CDR1 and CDR2 from the germline V gene are SQVTM and ANQGSEA. Trimming stripped 2 bases from V and 3 bases from J, with 10 bases between. The CDR3 totals 13 residues. The use of a sample-barcoded 5' primer and a J-beta primer mix characterized a second PCR of roughly 6 to 11 cycles. TCRdb reprocessed the 5' RACE reads via MiXCR and lists one record per CDR3 protein. The repertoire holds around 500,000 distinct CDR3 sequences, with around 27% as singletons. Concerning this clonotype: Its antigen is still unknown.

Each sample provided at least 6 micrograms of extracted total RNA. Regarding the study as a whole: With donor CMV status unknown, expanded clonotype changes were possibly confounded.

This same sample was also part of a study on T cells of mothers and their children. This second report adds: Each donor was one of three healthy Caucasian mothers or one of their six children. The TCR beta CDR3 read count exceeded 8 million for each mother and was a few million for each child.

The receptor comes from a boy aged 2 to 9 in good health. The chain links TRBV29-1 to TRBJ1-2; D gene uncertain. Sequenced input: blood. The CDR3 reads CSVERRVDYGYTF. CDR3 DNA sequence: TGCAGCGTTGAAAGGCGGGTGGACTATGGCTACACCTTC. The variable domain in full, with the rest retrieved from reference TRBV29-1 and TRBJ1-2, is SAVISQKPSRDICQRGTSLTIQCQVDSQVTMMFWYRQQPGQSLTLIATANQGSEATYESGFVIDKFPISRPNLTFSTLTVSNMSPEDSSIYLCSVERRVDYGYTFGSGTRLTVV.